This entry concerns a single T cell receptor (beta chain). What it recognizes is unknown. Germline is not matched at one junction end, which may reflect a read error. This CDR3 is built from 16 residues. Germline V lookup: CDR1 LNHNV, CDR2 YYDKDF (reference sequence). Using RNA template, CDR3s of TCR alpha and beta were amplified with iRepertoire arm-PCR. Tissue mRNA or PBMC total RNA, roughly 100-400 ng, went into one-step reverse transcription and amplification. TCRdb reprocessed the multiplex PCR reads via MiXCR and lists one record per CDR3 protein. The sample lists fewer than 200,000 distinct CDR3 sequences; over 40% were seen once. This entry comes from a study of glioma-infiltrating T cells. Study outcomes and limitations: Tissue-blood divergence was below expectation in non-neoplastic patients, above in gliomas.

Sequencing was performed on glioma tissue, nonneoplastic brain tissue, or PBMCs (not recorded which). V gene TRBV15 combines with J gene TRBJ1-5; D unclear. The clonotype originates from a human donor with low-grade glioma or glioblastoma, undergoing nonglioma brain surgery, or in good health (not recorded which). The CDR3 region has the DNA TGTGCCACCAGCGCCCGACATGGGCAGAGCAATCATCCCCAGCATTTT. Its protein product is CATSARHGQSNHPQHF.